These 21 T cell receptor beta chains came from one sample sequenced in a study of blood T cell repertoires in COVID-19. Libraries were prepared by immunoSEQ multiplex PCR; TCRdb keeps only in-frame clonotypes and omits some of them. The sample consists of about 97,000 clones, almost 85% of them appearing once. Sequenced sample: peripheral blood. These receptors came from a man aged 35 to 55 with active or convalescent COVID-19.

The chain employs TRBV19 and TRBJ2-5; the match to TRBD1 covers 9 bases. Germline CDR1 is LNHDA and CDR2 is SQIVND (reference sequence). V was pared by 1 base and J by 7 bases, with 19 bases of the junction left unmatched. There are 19 residues in the CDR3. CDR3 region: CASSIASPVPSSGQGTQYF. DNA of the CDR3: TGTGCCAGTAGTATAGCGTCCCCGGTCCCCTCGTCGGGACAGGGGACCCAGTACTTC.

The chain combines TRBV7-3 with TRBJ2-6; possible D gene TRBD1, 5 bases. CDR1 and CDR2 from the germline V gene are SGHTA and FQGTGA. The CDR3 loop spans 19 amino acids. Trimming stripped 5 bases from V and 4 bases from J, with 24 bases between. The CDR3 loop reads CASSPNEQTADGGANVLTF. The CDR3 DNA follows: TGTGCCAGCAGCCCGAACGAACAGACAGCCGATGGAGGGGCCAACGTCCTGACTTTC. Supplemented by reference TRBV7-3 and TRBJ2-6, the full variable domain reads GAGVSQTPSNKVTEKGKYVELRCDPISGHTALYWYRQSLGQGPEFLIYFQGTGAADDSGLPNDRFFAVRPEGSVSTLKIQRTERGDSAVYLCASSPNEQTADGGANVLTFGAGSRLTVL.

The chain joins TRBV6-2 or TRBV6-3 to TRBJ2-5; TRBD2 aligns across 12 bases. Germline CDR1 MNHEY, CDR2 SVGEGT. The CDR3 spans 15 residues. With V trimmed by 5 bases and J by 5 bases, 6 bases remained unmatched. DNA for the CDR3: TGTGCCAGCAGTCCAATTGGGACTAGCGGGGAGACCCAGTACTTC. Protein product: CASSPIGTSGETQYF.

The J gene is TRBJ2-3, the V gene TRBV6-1; D call uncertain. Germline loops: CDR1 MNHNS, CDR2 SASEGT. V was trimmed by 2 bases and J by 1 base, leaving 7 bases between them. This CDR3 comprises 14 residues. The CDR3 DNA reads as TGTGCCAGCAGTGAAATCGCAGGCACAGATACGCAGTATTTT. Its translation is CASSEIAGTDTQYF.

V gene TRBV30 combines with J gene TRBJ2-7, with D unclear. This CDR3 is 14 amino acids long. Germline assignment: CDR1 GTSNPN and CDR2 SVGIG (reference sequence). With 1 base removed from V and 1 base from J, the gap between germline ends came to 11 bases. The CDR3 DNA sequence: TGTGCCTGGAGTGCTAAGAGTACTTCCTACGAGCAGTACTTC. Translation gives CAWSAKSTSYEQYF.

The genes are TRBV10-3 and TRBJ1-6; 8 bases are shared with TRBD1. Germline CDR1 and CDR2: ENHRY and SYGVKD. Trimming took 2 bases from V and 14 from J; bases not matched to a gene: 8. CDR3 size: 14 residues. CDR3 sequence reads: CAISEAGQGVSLHF. CDR3 coding DNA: TGTGCCATCAGTGAGGCCGGACAGGGTGTATCCCTCCACTTT.

The chain links TRBV6-5 to TRBJ2-6; 7 bases fit TRBD1. After removal of 6 bases from V and 4 bases from J, the junction contained 6 bases not matched to a gene. In germline, CDR1 is MNHEY, CDR2 SVGAGI. This CDR3 has 15 residues. The CDR3 sequence: CASRRQGPGANVLTF. Here the CDR3 DNA reads TGTGCCAGCAGACGACAGGGCCCCGGGGCCAACGTCCTGACTTTC.

The chain joins TRBV2 to TRBJ2-2; 9 nucleotides match TRBD1. V shed 6 bases and J 3 bases; nucleotides not matched to a gene: 5. The CDR3 loop spans 15 amino acids. In germline, CDR1 is SNHLY, CDR2 FYNNEI. CDR3 sequence (DNA): TGTGCCAGCAGCGGGACAGGGAAGCACACCGGGGAGCTGTTTTTT. Residues: CASSGTGKHTGELFF.

The chain links TRBV19 to TRBJ1-1; tentatively, D is TRBD1 (6 bases). The CDR3 covers 12 residues. Germline lookup yields CDR1 LNHDA and CDR2 SQIVND (reference sequence). The V and J ends lost 4 bases and 6 bases respectively, with 9 bases between them. This chain's CDR3 is CASSNRASEAFF. The CDR3 bases are TGTGCCAGTAGTAACAGGGCGTCTGAAGCTTTCTTT.

The chain joins TRBV6-5 to TRBJ1-6; the match to TRBD1 covers 7 bases. Germline V CDR1 and CDR2: MNHEY, SVGAGI. Trimming took 7 bases from V and 5 from J; bases not matched to a gene: 5. CDR3 length equals 14 residues. CDR3 nucleotides: TGTGCCAGCACTAGCGACAGGGATAATTCACCCCTCCACTTT. Amino acids: CASTSDRDNSPLHF.

This clone was seen once. This chain connects TRBV19 to TRBJ2-3, with 7 bases matching TRBD2. Per the germline V gene, CDR1 is LNHDA and CDR2 is SQIVND (reference sequence). The CDR3 length is 15 residues. With V trimmed by 4 bases and J by 9 bases, 13 bases remained unmatched. The DNA for the CDR3 is TGTGCCAGTAGTAGCCCGGGGGGAGCGGAGGTGACGCAGTATTTT. This gives the protein CASSSPGGAEVTQYF. The complete variable domain, with remaining parts taken from reference TRBV19 and TRBJ2-3, reads DGGITQSPKYLFRKEGQNVTLSCEQNLNHDAMYWYRQDPGQGLRLIYYSQIVNDFQKGDIAEGYSVSREKKESFPLTVTSAQKNPTAFYLCASSSPGGAEVTQYFGPGTRLTVL.

Remarks on this clone: Other nucleotide sequences in the sample specify the same CDR3. The chain couples TRBV4-1 to TRBJ1-5, with D hard to call. Trimming stripped 0 bases from V and 5 bases from J, with 5 bases between. The CDR3 contains 13 residues. Germline CDR1 reads MGHRA; CDR2 reads YSYEKL. CDR3 sequence reads: CASSQDRDQPQHF. CDR3 DNA: TGCGCCAGCAGCCAAGACCGCGATCAGCCCCAGCATTTT.

CDR3 nucleotide sequence: TGTGCCATCCGGACAGGGGTAGGCGAGCAGTACTTC. Protein product: CAIRTGVGEQYF. The chain is built from TRBV30 and TRBJ2-7, with 9 bases that match TRBD1. The V gene end was trimmed by 8 bases and the J gene end by 6 bases; junction bases not matched to a gene: 8. The CDR3 extends over 12 amino acids. The germline V gene encodes CDR1 GTSNPN and CDR2 SVGIG (reference sequence). The variable domain in full, completed from reference TRBV30 and TRBJ2-7, reads SQTIHQWPATLVQPVGSPLSLECTVEGTSNPNLYWYRQAAGRGLQLLFYSVGIGQISSEVPQNLSASRPQDRQFILSSKKLLLSDSGFYLCAIRTGVGEQYFGPGTRLTVT.

The chain joins TRBV6-6 to TRBJ2-5; the D gene is possibly TRBD2 (5 bases). The CDR3 runs 12 residues. The germline gives CDR1 MNHNY, CDR2 SVGAGI (reference sequence). V was trimmed by 6 bases and J by 8 bases, leaving 13 bases between them. The CDR3 sequence is CASRSPEGTQYF. The CDR3 nucleotides read TGTGCCAGCAGGTCCCCCGAGGGTACCCAGTACTTC.

The chain carries TRBV20-1 and TRBJ1-2; TRBD1 matches 7 bases. Trimming removed 6 bases from V and 7 bases from J; junction bases left unmatched: 5. In germline, CDR1 is DFQATT, CDR2 SNEGSKA (reference sequence). The CDR3 is made up of 11 amino acids. CDR3 nucleotide sequence: TGCAGTGCCCTGACAGGGAGTGGCTACACCTTC. Protein: CSALTGSGYTF.

The V gene is TRBV7-2, the J gene TRBJ1-6; D perhaps matches TRBD1 (5 bases). There are 14 residues in the CDR3. The V end was cut by 3 bases, the J end by 5 bases, with 8 bases between. Germline assignment: CDR1 SGHTA and CDR2 FQGNSA. The CDR3 region is CASSFQGHNSPLHF. CDR3 DNA sequence: TGTGCCAGCAGCTTCCAGGGCCATAATTCACCCCTCCACTTT.

The chain uses TRBV6-6 and TRBJ1-5, with 11 bases fitting TRBD1. Per the germline V gene, CDR1 is MNHNY and CDR2 is SVGAGI (reference sequence). Trimming took 4 bases from V and 6 from J; bases not matched to a gene: 5. The CDR3 is 15 amino acids. CDR3 in amino acids: CASSSSGTGGQPQHF. The CDR3 DNA reads TGTGCCAGCAGTTCCTCCGGGACAGGGGGTCAGCCCCAGCATTTT.

This clone was recorded once. The rearrangement links TRBV10-3 to TRBJ1-1; 10 positions agree with TRBD1. This CDR3 has 11 amino acids. Per the germline V gene, CDR1 is ENHRY and CDR2 is SYGVKD. The ends lost 8 bases at V and 10 bases at J; junction bases unmatched: 4. CDR3 DNA sequence: TGTGCCATCGGAGGACAGGGGGGAGCTTTCTTT. Translation: CAIGGQGGAFF.

This chain connects TRBV6-1 to TRBJ1-5, with D possibly being TRBD1 (5 bases). V shed 2 bases and J shed 6 bases, with 11 bases lying between them. Germline CDR1 is MNHNS and CDR2 is SASEGT. The CDR3 is 14 residues long. The CDR3 nucleotides read TGTGCCAGCAGTGAATTTGCCGGGGGTCAGCCCCAGCATTTT. Translating gives CASSEFAGGQPQHF.

The chain combines TRBV4-2 with TRBJ2-3, with a possible D match to TRBD2 (7 bases). From germline, CDR1 is LGHNA and CDR2 YNFKEQ. Trimming stripped 0 bases from V and 6 bases from J, with 16 bases between. This CDR3 is built from 16 residues. CDR3 residues: CASSQDFWGGHDTQYF. The CDR3 coding sequence is TGTGCCAGCAGCCAAGATTTTTGGGGGGGCCACGATACGCAGTATTTT.

The rearrangement links TRBV5-4 to TRBJ2-4; 11 positions agree with TRBD2. This CDR3 spans 18 amino acids. V lost 0 bases to trimming and J lost 3 bases; unmatched junction nucleotides: 8. Germline CDR1 reads SGHNT; CDR2 reads YYREEE (reference sequence). CDR3 sequence reads: CASSLGVAGGPGKNIQYF. The DNA of the CDR3 is TGTGCCAGCAGCTTGGGAGTAGCGGGGGGGCCGGGCAAAAACATTCAGTACTTC.